One sample yielded the 30 T cell receptor beta chains listed below, sequenced in a study of cytomegalovirus exposure and HLA in healthy donors. In the PCR, 60 Vbeta and 13 Jbeta primers were used. TCRdb's copy holds only in-frame clones and misses some; the assay was immunoSEQ multiplex PCR. The table shows about 140,000 clones, with 75% occurring only once. The sequencing input was PBMCs. Source of these receptors: a man in his forties in good health and CMV-seronegative.

This rearrangement joins TRBV6-5 to TRBJ1-1, with 9 bases lining up with TRBD1. CDR3 length equals 15 residues. Trimming took 6 bases from V and 1 from J; bases not matched to a gene: 6. The germline V gene has CDR1 MNHEY and CDR2 SVGAGI. CDR3 bases: TGTGCCAGCAGCTCCGGACAGGGGAAGAACACTGAAGCTTTCTTT. Protein sequence: CASSSGQGKNTEAFF.

The genes are TRBV18 and TRBJ1-5; D gene ambiguous. V lost 3 bases, J lost 0 bases, and 15 bases lay in between. The germline V gene has CDR1 KGHSH and CDR2 LQKENI. The CDR3 runs 17 residues. The CDR3 here is CASSPFNPVISNQPQHF. CDR3 DNA sequence: TGTGCCAGCTCACCCTTTAATCCTGTTATTAGCAATCAGCCCCAGCATTTT.

The chain is built from TRBV28 and TRBJ2-7; 10 bases align to TRBD2. Germline lookup yields CDR1 MDHEN and CDR2 SYDVKM. V shed 8 bases, J shed 3 bases, and the junction held 7 bases outside the gene matches. The length of the CDR3 is 14 residues. The CDR3 DNA sequence: TGTGCCAGCCGGTCTAGCGGGGGCCGCTACGAGCAGTACTTC. Translated: CASRSSGGRYEQYF.

The rearrangement uses TRBV5-1 and TRBJ2-5; TRBD2 aligns across 11 bases. In germline, CDR1 is SGHRS, CDR2 YFSETQ. The CDR3 loop spans 16 amino acids. V shed 0 bases, J shed 4 bases, and the junction held 5 bases outside the gene matches. CDR3 in amino acids: CASSLVLAGAPETQYF. CDR3 sequence (DNA): TGCGCCAGCAGCTTGGTACTAGCGGGGGCCCCAGAGACCCAGTACTTC.

The chain employs TRBV9 and TRBJ1-4; D gene ambiguous. This CDR3 has 14 amino acids. Germline CDR1 and CDR2: SGDLS and YYNGEE. The ends were cut back, 0 bases at V and 7 bases at J, with 10 bases in the middle. CDR3 residues: CASSVAPRGEKLFF. The CDR3 DNA reads as TGTGCCAGCAGCGTAGCACCTCGGGGTGAAAAACTGTTTTTT.

The rearrangement uses TRBV28 and TRBJ1-2; D is perhaps TRBD1 (5 bases). The CDR3 is made up of 11 amino acids. V was trimmed by 8 bases and J by 8 bases, leaving 12 bases between them. The V gene's germline CDR1 is MDHEN and CDR2 SYDVKM. This CDR3 is CASSGGAGYTF. CDR3 coding DNA: TGTGCCAGCTCTGGCGGGGCCGGCTACACCTTC.

The J gene is TRBJ2-1, the V gene TRBV6-5; 10 bases match TRBD1. The CDR3 has 16 amino acids. Per the germline V gene, CDR1 is MNHEY and CDR2 is SVGAGI. Germline trimming cut 2 bases from V and 9 bases from J; bases unmatched to any gene: 10. CDR3 protein: CASSYGGGQGFFEQFF. For the CDR3, the DNA is TGTGCCAGCAGTTACGGTGGGGGACAGGGGTTTTTTGAGCAGTTCTTC.

This rearrangement joins TRBV7-9 to TRBJ2-7; D may be TRBD1 (5 bases). This CDR3 spans 11 amino acids. Deletions cut 4 bases from V and 10 bases from J, with 11 bases between. The germline V gene has CDR1 SEHNR and CDR2 FQNEAQ (reference sequence). The CDR3 DNA follows: TGTGCCAGCAGCTCAACCGGACAACAGTACTTC. Protein product: CASSSTGQQYF.

The chain recombines TRBV9 with TRBJ1-1, with 9 nucleotides matching TRBD1. V was pared by 0 bases and J by 9 bases, with 0 bases of the junction left unmatched. Germline values: CDR1 SGDLS, CDR2 YYNGEE. This CDR3 has 12 amino acids. The CDR3 sequence: CASSVDRGQAFF. The CDR3 DNA reads TGTGCCAGCAGCGTAGACAGGGGGCAAGCTTTCTTT.

The rearrangement joins TRBV5-1 to TRBJ1-2; a possible D gene is TRBD1 (5 bases). The germline V gene encodes CDR1 SGHRS and CDR2 YFSETQ. The V and J ends lost 6 bases and 4 bases respectively, with 13 bases between them. This CDR3 has 13 residues. The CDR3 spells CASTGGGAYGYTF. The CDR3 DNA sequence: TGCGCCAGCACCGGGGGTGGGGCCTATGGCTACACCTTC.

The rearrangement links TRBV5-1 to TRBJ2-2; 9 positions match TRBD1. The CDR3 extends over 17 amino acids. Trimming took 4 bases from V and 5 from J; bases not matched to a gene: 12. From germline, CDR1 is SGHRS and CDR2 YFSETQ. The CDR3 DNA reads as TGCGCCAGCAGCCCCGACCCGGACAGGGGAAGGACCGGGGAGCTGTTTTTT. Residues: CASSPDPDRGRTGELFF.

This chain joins TRBV5-1 and TRBJ1-1; D gene unclear. Germline V gives CDR1 SGHRS, CDR2 YFSETQ. The V and J ends lost 0 bases and 1 base respectively, with 7 bases between them. The CDR3 sequence is 14 residues long. CDR3: CASSLESPNTEAFF. CDR3 sequence (DNA): TGCGCCAGCAGCTTGGAAAGCCCGAACACTGAAGCTTTCTTT.

The genes are TRBV11-2 and TRBJ1-2; D is ambiguous. Between the trimmed V and J ends, which lost 1 base and 4 bases, there was a span of 10 bases. This CDR3 contains 14 residues. The germline V gene has CDR1 SGHAT and CDR2 FQNNGV. CDR3 DNA: TGTGCCAGCAGCTTAGTGGCGGAGGTCTATGGCTACACCTTC. This sequence encodes CASSLVAEVYGYTF. The whole variable domain, filled in from reference TRBV11-2 and TRBJ1-2, reads EAGVAQSPRYKIIEKRQSVAFWCNPISGHATLYWYQQILGQGPKLLIQFQNNGVVDDSQLPKDRFSAERLKGVDSTLKIQPAKLEDSAVYLCASSLVAEVYGYTFGSGTRLTVV.

The chain employs TRBV28 and TRBJ1-4, with 9 bases fitting TRBD1. The CDR3 spans 16 residues. With V trimmed by 5 bases and J by 7 bases, 11 bases remained unmatched. Germline values: CDR1 MDHEN, CDR2 SYDVKM. The CDR3 DNA reads TGTGCCAGCAGTGTCACCGGGACAGGGATTAGTGAAAAACTGTTTTTT. As protein: CASSVTGTGISEKLFF.

Details on this clone: The identical CDR3 is also encoded by other nucleotide sequences in the sample. This sequence joins TRBV5-1 and TRBJ1-3; TRBD1 matches 7 bases. This CDR3 comprises 15 residues. V trimming: 2 bases; J trimming: 0 bases; junction bases outside the gene matches: 2. CDR1 and CDR2 (germline): SGHRS, YFSETQ. The CDR3 loop is CASSLTGDSGNTIYF. DNA for the CDR3: TGCGCCAGCAGCTTAACAGGGGACTCTGGAAACACCATATATTTT.

This chain uses TRBV9 with TRBJ1-1; 9 bases map to TRBD1. The CDR3 totals 13 residues. Germline CDR1 SGDLS, CDR2 YYNGEE. V gave up 0 bases and J gave up 7 bases; unmatched junction bases: 1. The CDR3 is CASSVGTGDEAFF. The CDR3 DNA follows: TGTGCCAGCAGCGTAGGGACAGGGGATGAAGCTTTCTTT.

This clone has only a few counts. The chain joins TRBV6-6 to TRBJ1-2; D perhaps matches TRBD1 (5 bases). Trimming left V 5 bases short and J 4 bases short, with 14 bases between. Germline V gene lookup returns CDR1 MNHNY and CDR2 SVGAGI (reference sequence). The CDR3 has 14 amino acids. The CDR3 nucleotides are TGTGCCAGCAGTCGCACATCCCAGGGCTATGGCTACACCTTC. Its protein product is CASSRTSQGYGYTF.

The J gene is TRBJ1-1, the V gene TRBV6-5; D gene uncertain. Trimming stripped 1 base from V and 1 base from J, with 7 bases between. Germline CDR1 reads MNHEY; CDR2 reads SVGAGI. CDR3 length: 14 amino acids. This chain's CDR3 is CASSYFRENTEAFF. CDR3 in DNA: TGTGCCAGCAGTTACTTTCGGGAGAACACTGAAGCTTTCTTT.

This clone was observed a few times. The J gene is TRBJ1-1, the V gene TRBV6-5, with D uncertain. The germline V gene has CDR1 MNHEY and CDR2 SVGAGI. The CDR3 consists of 12 residues. V was cut by 6 bases and J by 2 bases, with 7 bases left in between. Written as DNA, the CDR3 is TGTGCCAGCAGGGGCGTAAACACTGAAGCTTTCTTT. Translation: CASRGVNTEAFF.

V and J are TRBV9 and TRBJ2-5; 11 nucleotides line up with TRBD2. The CDR3 covers 18 residues. Looked up from germline, CDR1 is SGDLS and CDR2 is YYNGEE. J was trimmed by 1 base and V by 1 base; bases with no gene match: 9. The CDR3 DNA sequence: TGTGCCAGCAGCGTAACTAGCGGGGGACCGCACCTCCAAGAGACCCAGTACTTC. Translation gives CASSVTSGGPHLQETQYF.

The table lists this clone with a count of one. The V call is TRBV9, the J call TRBJ2-7; D is perhaps TRBD1 (5 bases). CDR1 SGDLS and CDR2 YYNGEE come from the germline V gene. This CDR3 is built from 14 residues. Trimming removed 3 bases at V and 0 bases at J, with 10 bases between. The CDR3 reads CASSADSLSYEQYF. DNA for the CDR3: TGTGCCAGCAGCGCTGACAGCCTCTCCTACGAGCAGTACTTC.

In its sample, this clone was seen once. The chain combines TRBV18 with TRBJ1-1; TRBD1 aligns across 9 bases. Per the germline V gene, CDR1 is KGHSH and CDR2 is LQKENI. The CDR3 loop spans 16 amino acids. The J segment lost 6 bases and the V segment lost 2 bases, leaving 10 bases of the junction unmatched. Here the CDR3 reads CASSPYPGQGISEAFF. CDR3 nucleotide sequence: TGTGCCAGCTCACCATATCCGGGACAGGGAATCTCTGAAGCTTTCTTT.

The rearrangement uses TRBV21-1 and TRBJ1-4; TRBD1, as called in the table, went unchecked against the DNA. TRBV21-1 is a documented pseudogene. There are 17 residues in the CDR3. The CDR3 here is CASSKASRTGANEKLFF. In DNA, the CDR3 is TGTGCCAGCAGCAAAGCAAGTAGGACAGGGGCTAATGAAAAACTGTTTTTT.

The chain links TRBV9 to TRBJ1-1; maybe TRBD1 (5 bases). This CDR3 has 16 amino acids. Looked up from germline, CDR1 is SGDLS and CDR2 is YYNGEE. V dropped 2 bases and J dropped 5 bases, with 19 bases sitting between them. CDR3 sequence reads: CASSVGAPGLETEAFF. CDR3 sequence (DNA): TGTGCCAGCAGCGTTGGGGCCCCGGGACTGGAAACTGAAGCTTTCTTT.

The gene calls are TRBV7-2 and TRBJ2-7, with 10 positions matching TRBD1. V gave up 4 bases and J gave up 7 bases; unmatched junction bases: 7. This CDR3 has 14 amino acids. Per the germline V gene, CDR1 is SGHTA and CDR2 is FQGNSA. CDR3 DNA sequence: TGTGCCAGCAGCTCCGGGACAGGGGCTCGAGAGCAGTACTTC. Amino acids: CASSSGTGAREQYF.

This clone was picked up a small number of times. This chain joins TRBV25-1 and TRBJ2-3; 9 bases are shared with TRBD1. CDR3 length: 16 residues. CDR1 MGHDK and CDR2 SYGVNS come from the germline V gene. Unmatched junction bases numbered 4, after V lost 0 bases and J lost 3 bases. CDR3 residues: CASSEYGGTGTDTQYF. The CDR3 DNA is TGTGCCAGCAGTGAATATGGGGGGACAGGGACAGATACGCAGTATTTT.

The chain couples TRBV6-1 to TRBJ2-3; TRBD1 agrees at 8 bases. J gave up 4 bases and V 4 bases, and 10 bases lay outside the gene matches. The germline gives CDR1 MNHNS, CDR2 SASEGT. There are 16 residues in the CDR3. DNA of the CDR3: TGTGCCAGCAGTGCCAGGACAGGGAGTGGCGCAGATACGCAGTATTTT. It codes for CASSARTGSGADTQYF.

The genes are TRBV18 and TRBJ2-5; a weak D match, TRBD2 (6 bases). There are 14 residues in the CDR3. V gave up 0 bases and J gave up 11 bases, with 16 bases separating them. CDR1 KGHSH and CDR2 LQKENI come from the germline V gene. CDR3 amino acids: CASSPPPGRRGQYF. The CDR3 coding sequence is TGTGCCAGCTCACCACCCCCGGGTAGGAGGGGACAGTACTTC.

The CDR3 spells CSVVGKLAKNIQYF. CDR3 coding DNA: TGCAGCGTTGTTGGTAAACTAGCCAAAAACATTCAGTACTTC. The chain couples TRBV29-1 to TRBJ2-4; D remains ambiguous. The CDR3 runs to 14 residues. Germline-derived CDR1 and CDR2 are SQVTM and ANQGSEA. V lost 4 bases and J lost 0, with 10 bases in between. Based on the CDR3 plus reference TRBV29-1 and TRBJ2-4, the full variable domain is SAVISQKPSRDICQRGTSLTIQCQVDSQVTMMFWYRQQPGQSLTLIATANQGSEATYESGFVIDKFPISRPNLTFSTLTVSNMSPEDSSIYLCSVVGKLAKNIQYFGAGTRLSVL.

DNA for the CDR3: TGTGCCAGCAGCCCCCGAAGGGAGGCCGGGGAGCTGTTTTTT. As protein: CASSPRREAGELFF. V is TRBV9 and J is TRBJ2-2; a possible D gene is TRBD2 (6 bases). CDR1 and CDR2 (germline): SGDLS, YYNGEE. The CDR3 length is 14 residues. V lost 4 bases to trimming and J lost 6 bases, with 13 bases between them.